This T cell receptor beta chain was obtained from a study of cytomegalovirus exposure and HLA in healthy donors (dated by TCRdb to 2016 to 2017). Regarding the complete study: According to an earlier analysis of 550 to 700 of the donors, some 180 million T cells yielded approximately 120 million unique TCR beta sequences and about 300 Gb of sequence data. Donor age, sex, ethnicity and CMV serostatus were collected together with the repertoire data. An earlier analysis of 587 of the donors applied high-throughput TCR beta sequencing to assess whether each TCR beta V gene segment acted as functional or pseudogenic. Among a few hundred genotyped donors of the cohort, an average of about 240,000 unique TCR beta nucleotide sequences were sequenced per donor, roughly 20% of them non-productive. The study aimed to test whether cataloging public T cell receptors could reveal signatures of past pathogen exposure. Of the roughly 400 genotyped donors, over 80% were placed in the genetic ancestry cluster associated with self-reported Caucasian donors. In addition to the first cohort of 500 to 850 subjects, a separate validation cohort of 120 different subjects was used. In a later analysis, previously published TCR beta repertoires from fewer than 750 donors were re-analyzed and high-resolution HLA genotyping was added so that TCR occurrence patterns could be studied. Every discovery cohort repertoire had been produced on one sequencing platform. To predict cytomegalovirus infection status, the study combined high-throughput TCR immunosequencing, statistical association of individual TCRs with disease status, and machine learning. A later genetic analysis took genome-wide SNP genotypes for about three fifths of the 666 donors and used that subset as a discovery cohort. Rather than drawing on any new phenotypic data, the later analysis identified candidate immune exposures from TCR beta sequences and the way those sequences occurred across donors. The T cell repertoires of roughly 660 subjects were profiled by immunosequencing and related to cytomegalovirus serostatus. About 5 DR-DQ haplotypes were handled as single units for association and clustering, since linkage in the cohort was strong. HLA typing covered class I and class II loci at four-digit resolution. The number of typed donors differed by locus: about 620-640 for A, B, C, DRB1 and DQB1; some 500 for DQA1; around 580 for DPA1; and around 490 for DPB1. An early release that covered about 600 HLA-typed donors contained about 300 gigabases of sequencing data and some 87 million unique TCR sequences.

In total, roughly 670 healthy bone marrow donors made up the cohort. All cohort members were sampled while nominally healthy, although unrecorded immune exposures were likely present. The donor tested CMV seronegative, placing the donor among the 350 to 400 seronegative members of the cohort. Each donor provided a peripheral blood sample, and peripheral blood mononuclear cells were used for TCR beta sequencing. Genomic DNA extraction from the blood cell samples was performed with the Qiagen DNeasy Blood Extraction Kit. The paper as a whole reports these results and caveats: Correlated functional status among segregating V segments might reflect linkage disequilibrium, but an unknown experimental factor could not be ruled out. In an earlier analysis of roughly 560 of the donors, most TCR beta V segments were observed in productive rearrangements about 90% or about 30% of the time, broadly matching IMGT annotations. The classifier was reported to diagnose cytomegalovirus status with high specificity and sensitivity in both the original cohort and the validation cohort. Because some donors lacked HLA typing at each locus, the association tests relied only on the typed subset. A later analysis found that most CMV-associated TCR beta chains appeared HLA-restricted, with HLA associations seemingly driven largely by CMV exposure. A further reported finding was that TCR beta sequences accurately predicted the HLA-A and HLA-B alleles for most subjects in the first cohort. In vitro tests confirmed that a few of the cytomegalovirus-associated TCR beta chains recognize cytomegalovirus antigens. In a later genetic analysis, fewer N-insertions in productive TCRs were reported among donors in an Asian-associated ancestry cluster than the roughly 700-donor mean. A group of highly shared sequence variants was considered likely to be a technical artifact of the sequencing pipeline. It was suggested by the authors that the approach could potentially be generalized to other disease states and immunological phenotypes. A later analysis found that TCR association rates varied across HLA loci, with DRB1 alleles showing the most associated TCRs and HLA-C alleles the fewest. A later analysis found that HLA-associated TCR beta chains were more clonally expanded and had lower generation probabilities than equally common non-associated chains. Immune exposure information for the cohort was limited to CMV serostatus. Some IMGT-functional V segments, including TRBV6-2 and TRBV6-3, could not be distinguished by the 87-base-pair reads and were therefore excluded. V-gene and J-gene trimming of TCR beta chains was associated with a missense DCLRE1C variant in a later genetic analysis, and the association was replicated in an independent cohort. At a false discovery rate of 0.05, a later analysis linked around 17,000 TCR beta sequences to specific HLA alleles. Because counts were too low, about 15 rarely observed V segments, including chromosome 9 orphons, were left out of the earlier analysis of a few hundred of the donors. Most TCR sequences were seen in very few donors, while some public TCRs were found in many individuals. Roughly uniform sequencing depth across donors was assumed in presence/absence analyses, although this assumption may not hold. In this cohort, only TCR beta chains were sequenced, and detectable features were limited by the absence of alpha or paired-chain data. In a later analysis, several top co-occurrence clusters were reported to appear linked to parvovirus B19, influenza, CMV and Epstein-Barr virus. The study listed 150 to 200 TCR beta chains as associated with cytomegalovirus. Strong co-occurrence of HLA alleles, especially DR and DQ, made assigning TCR associations to individual alleles difficult.

The library was produced with the immunoSEQ multiplex PCR assay. For the multiplex PCR, a mixture combining 60 forward primers for TCR Vbeta segments and 13 reverse primers for TCR Jbeta segments was used. The CDR3 region of rearranged TCR beta genes was amplified from genomic DNA with a multiplex PCR assay. On the Illumina HiSeq System, the amplified TCR beta libraries were sequenced as 87-base-pair reads. On the study's bioinformatics: A later analysis counted around 72 million unique TCR beta chains across the 690 or so repertoires, and 9 million to 14 million of these chains were shared by at least two donors. Raw reads were error-corrected and collapsed into unique sequences by a nearest-neighbor algorithm in which closely related sequences were merged to remove PCR and sequencing errors. Alignment of CDR3 sequences to IMGT reference sequences was used to assign V, D and J gene segments. For a sequence to be retained, a match of at least six nucleotides to both a V gene segment and a J gene segment was required. A rearrangement counted as productive if the CDR3 had no stop codons and remained in frame with V and J, and every other rearrangement counted as non-productive. CDR3 was defined according to IMGT convention as the region running from the second conserved V-encoded cysteine to the conserved J-encoded phenylalanine. In an earlier analysis of more than 550 of the donors, sequences lacking an unambiguous match to a single V gene segment were excluded. An earlier analysis of 587 of the donors classified V segments as functional when productive rearrangements were above 56.7% and as segregating when the standard deviation between donors was above 5%. A statistical classification framework was built to diagnose cytomegalovirus status from the catalog of TCR beta chain sequences. V and J gene assignment, in a later analysis, came from comparing TCR nucleotide sequences with IMGT/GENE-DB human TR gene sequences. The TCRdist pipeline was used in a later analysis to assign CDR3 sequences and most-parsimonious VDJ recombination scenarios. In a later analysis, every TCR beta chain was defined by the combination of its CDR3 amino acid sequence and its V-gene family, and reads without a unique V-gene family were dropped. A later analysis removed over 500 highly shared, low-generation-probability nucleotide sequences to deal with suspected cross-contamination and a sequencing artifact. A later analysis calculated a clonal expansion index for each public chain from normalized within-repertoire ranks of inferred template counts. In a later analysis, generation probabilities were computed using a VDJ recombination model fitted to out-of-frame rearrangements, and the results were checked against IGoR. A later analysis scored TCR-TCR, TCR-HLA and TCR-CMV co-occurrence with hypergeometric tests, applying a repertoire-size bias correction to TCR pairs. A later analysis estimated false discovery rates by permuting HLA or CMV assignments 20 times. A later analysis grouped co-occurring TCRs with DBSCAN, adding TCRdist sequence similarity when clustering within HLA-allele-positive subsets. Repertoires with fewer than 30,000 or more than 120,000 public chains were left out of co-occurrence clustering, as were about 5 repertoires with anomalous nucleotide sharing. Imported from immuneACCESS, the table was reduced by TCRdb to in-frame sequences with V and J called. These copies leave out some clones; in studies compared against another copy, an unresolved V gene accounts for under half, and the cause of the remainder is not known. That table furnishes V, J and clone size, whereas the DNA furnished D and trimming. The sample table holds under 200,000 clones, of which around 80% were seen once. 4.9% of the sample lies in the top ten.

As for this clone: The antigen it recognizes is unknown. The record has no base qualities; no much larger clone is one base away.

The germline V gene provides CDR1 SGHVS and CDR2 FQNEAQ. Between the V and J ends, shortened by 5 bases and 3 bases respectively, the junction contains 11 bases. The cysteine opens and the phenylalanine closes a CDR3 of 14 amino acids. The read is trimmed to its CDR3 DNA, 42 bases read in frame from base 1. The TCR originated in a male donor in good health and CMV-seronegative. The sample consisted of PBMCs. Recombination joined TRBV7-8 with TRBJ2-1; no D gene can be assigned with confidence. The CDR3 reads as follows: CASSARTSYNEQFF. The DNA is TGTGCCAGCAGCGCTAGAACCAGCTACAATGAGCAGTTCTTC.